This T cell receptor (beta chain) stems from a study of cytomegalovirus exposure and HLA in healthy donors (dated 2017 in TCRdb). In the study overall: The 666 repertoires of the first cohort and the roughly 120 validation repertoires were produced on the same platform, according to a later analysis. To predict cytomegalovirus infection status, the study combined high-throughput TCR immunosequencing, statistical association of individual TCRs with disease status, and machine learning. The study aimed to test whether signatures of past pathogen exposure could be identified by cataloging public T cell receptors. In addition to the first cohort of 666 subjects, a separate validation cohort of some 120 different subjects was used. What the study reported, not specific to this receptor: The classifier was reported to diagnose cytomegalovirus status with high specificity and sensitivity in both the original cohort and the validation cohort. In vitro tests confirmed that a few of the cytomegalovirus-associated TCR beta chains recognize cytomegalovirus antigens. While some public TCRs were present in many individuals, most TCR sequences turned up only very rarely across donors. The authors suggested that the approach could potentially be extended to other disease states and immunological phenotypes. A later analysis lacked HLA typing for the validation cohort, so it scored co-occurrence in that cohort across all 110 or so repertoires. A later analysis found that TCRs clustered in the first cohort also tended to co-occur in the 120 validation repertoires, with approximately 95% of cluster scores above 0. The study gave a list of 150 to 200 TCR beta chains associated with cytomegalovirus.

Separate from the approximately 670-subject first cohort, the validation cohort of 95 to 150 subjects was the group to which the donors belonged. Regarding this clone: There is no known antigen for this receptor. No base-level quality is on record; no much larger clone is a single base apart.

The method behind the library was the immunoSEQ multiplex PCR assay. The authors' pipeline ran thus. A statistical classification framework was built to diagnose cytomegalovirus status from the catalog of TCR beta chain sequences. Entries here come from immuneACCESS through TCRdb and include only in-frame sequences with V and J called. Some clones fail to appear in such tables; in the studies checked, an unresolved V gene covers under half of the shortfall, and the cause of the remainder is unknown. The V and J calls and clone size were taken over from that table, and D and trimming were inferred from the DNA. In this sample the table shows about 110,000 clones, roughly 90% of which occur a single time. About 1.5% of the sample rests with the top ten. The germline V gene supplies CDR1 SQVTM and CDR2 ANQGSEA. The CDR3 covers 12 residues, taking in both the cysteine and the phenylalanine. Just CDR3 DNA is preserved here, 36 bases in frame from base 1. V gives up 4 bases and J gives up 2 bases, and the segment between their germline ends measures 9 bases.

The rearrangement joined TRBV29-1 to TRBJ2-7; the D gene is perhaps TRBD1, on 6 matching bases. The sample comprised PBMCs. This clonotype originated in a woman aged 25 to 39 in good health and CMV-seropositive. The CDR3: CSVATGTYEQYF. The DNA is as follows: TGCAGCGTTGCAACAGGGACCTACGAGCAGTACTTC.